Described below is a single TCR beta chain sequence and its context. CDR1 SQVTM and CDR2 ANQGSEA come from the germline V gene. V dropped 3 bases and J dropped 5 bases, with 10 bases sitting between them. This CDR3 has 12 residues. The data are from a study of blood T cell repertoires in COVID-19. The wider study: T cells, B-cell-depleted T cells, or PBMCs provided the cDNA or gDNA that served as material.

Profiling relied on immunoSEQ multiplex PCR, and the TCRdb table lists in-frame clones only, not all of them. The sample gives some 410,000 clones, 85% to 90% of which show up once; 0.9% to 1% is in the top ten. The rearrangement uses TRBV29-1 and TRBJ2-5; D might be TRBD1 (6 bases). Sequenced input: PBMCs or T cells enriched from blood (not recorded which). The sequence was collected from a woman in her thirties with acute COVID-19. Written as DNA, the CDR3 is TGCAGCGTTGATGGGGGCGAGGAGACCCAGTACTTC. Translation: CSVDGGEETQYF.